The clone carrying this TCR beta chain has only a few counts. Other DNA sequences of this sample code for an identical CDR3. Sequencing was performed with immunoSEQ multiplex PCR; in TCRdb, only in-frame clones are kept and a portion is missing. The table has about 2.1 million clones, under 95% seen once. The data stem from a study of shared clonotypes between healthy human individuals. The CDR3 has 14 amino acids. The germline CDR1 and CDR2 sequences are GTSNPN and SVGIG (reference sequence). The V end was cut by 0 bases, the J end by 7 bases, with 13 bases between. Naive-designated CD8 cells lacked CD45RO, were positively enriched for CCR7, and omitted terminally differentiated effector memory CD45RA+ cells.

Sequencing was carried out using naive CD8+ T cells from PBMCs. V gene TRBV30 combines with J gene TRBJ1-5; D gene uncertain. The TCR comes from a man aged 18 to 30 in good health. Some clones in this sample may be carry-over from other donors' samples. The CDR3 region is CAWSVRGGNQPQHF. CDR3 sequence (DNA): TGTGCCTGGAGTGTACGGGGAGGGAACCAGCCCCAGCATTTT.